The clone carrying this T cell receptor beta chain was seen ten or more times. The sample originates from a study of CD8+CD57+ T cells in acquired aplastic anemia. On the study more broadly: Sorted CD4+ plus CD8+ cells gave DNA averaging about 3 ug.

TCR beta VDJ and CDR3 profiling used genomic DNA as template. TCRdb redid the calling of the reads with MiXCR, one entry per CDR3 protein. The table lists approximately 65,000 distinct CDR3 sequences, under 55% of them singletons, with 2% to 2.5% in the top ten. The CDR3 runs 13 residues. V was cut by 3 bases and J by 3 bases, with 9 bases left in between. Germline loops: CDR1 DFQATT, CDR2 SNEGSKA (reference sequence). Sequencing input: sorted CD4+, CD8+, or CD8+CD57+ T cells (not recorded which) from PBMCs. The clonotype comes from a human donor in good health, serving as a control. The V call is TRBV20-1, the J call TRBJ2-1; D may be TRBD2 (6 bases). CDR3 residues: CSASPGLYNEQFF. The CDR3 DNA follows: TGCAGTGCTAGCCCGGGACTCTACAATGAGCAGTTCTTC.